The 32 T cell receptor beta chains given below trace back to one sample, sequenced in a study of spatial heterogeneity in lung cancer. One entry per CDR3 protein, called by TCRdb with MiXCR from the 5' RACE reads. The sample comprises over 85,000 distinct CDR3 sequences, just under 20% of which are singletons, and 21% rests with the top ten. The sample's time point: blood at routine non-recurrence follow-up after resection. The sequences come from PBMCs, collected at follow-up. All receptors come from a male donor with early-stage non-small cell lung cancer.

There are many counts of this clonotype. The chain recombines TRBV3-1 with TRBJ2-7, with D unclear. The germline V and J ends were trimmed by 1 base and 2 bases, with 3 bases remaining between them. CDR3 size: 12 residues. In germline, CDR1 is LGHDT, CDR2 YNNKEL (reference sequence). The CDR3, as DNA: TGTGCCAGCAGCCAAGTCCCCTACGAGCAGTACTTC. Translation: CASSQVPYEQYF.

Worth noting for this clonotype: The conserved phenylalanine or tryptophan normally closing the CDR3 is absent here, so this likely arose from a read error. The DNA is left out, because the CDR3 cannot be placed on it with certainty; the CDR3 is given as TCRdb lists it. CDR3 sequence: CASSQDRRARQDL. This chain connects TRBV14 to TRBJ2-3; TRBD1, as called in the table, went unchecked against the DNA. 13 amino acids form the CDR3, both terminal residues included. Germline CDR1 SGHDN, CDR2 FVKESK.

This sequence joins TRBV11-2 and TRBJ2-6, with 8 positions matching TRBD1. Germline V gene lookup returns CDR1 SGHAT and CDR2 FQNNGV. Trimming took 4 bases from V and 4 from J; bases not matched to a gene: 15. The CDR3 covers 19 residues. This chain's CDR3 is CASSYPTGQVAWGANVLTF. CDR3 in DNA: TGTGCCAGCAGCTACCCCACGGGACAGGTGGCCTGGGGGGCCAACGTCCTGACTTTC.

The chain carries TRBV12-3 or TRBV12-4 and TRBJ2-5, with D perhaps TRBD2 (6 bases). CDR3 length: 14 residues. The ends were cut back, 4 bases at V and 5 bases at J, with 14 bases in the middle. The CDR3: CASSSGDWQETQYF. Here the CDR3 DNA reads TGTGCCAGCAGTTCGGGGGATTGGCAGGAGACCCAGTACTTC.

The table lists this clonotype with a few counts. The J gene is TRBJ1-2, the V gene TRBV19; D gene ambiguous. The CDR3 is 14 residues long. Trimming pared 8 bases from V and 9 bases from J, leaving 22 bases between. Germline V gene lookup returns CDR1 LNHDA and CDR2 SQIVND (reference sequence). The chain's CDR3 is CASSPDRQIGSYTF. CDR3 nucleotide sequence: TGTGCCAGTTCCCCCGACCGGCAGATTGGGAGCTACACCTTC.

CDR3 sequence: CASSLSGTGDFYGYTF. In DNA, the CDR3 is TGTGCCAGCAGCTTATCCGGGACAGGGGATTTCTATGGCTACACCTTC. The chain links TRBV7-6 to TRBJ1-2, with 10 nucleotides matching TRBD1. The CDR3 consists of 16 residues. Germline CDR1 and CDR2: SGHVS and FNYEAQ. V dropped 2 bases and J dropped 4; count of bases not matched to a gene: 7.

V and J are TRBV24-1 and TRBJ2-2, with 8 bases that match TRBD1. V was clipped by 4 bases and J by 4 bases; unmatched bases: 7. The CDR3 has 16 amino acids. In germline, CDR1 is KGHDR, CDR2 SFDVKD. CDR3 sequence (DNA): TGTGCCACCAGTGACTCTGGACAGGGCGGCACCGGGGAGCTGTTTTTT. The encoded protein is CATSDSGQGGTGELFF.

The chain combines TRBV24-1 with TRBJ1-2, with D tentatively TRBD1 (6 bases). From germline, CDR1 is KGHDR and CDR2 SFDVKD. CDR3 length equals 16 residues. Trimming pared 3 bases from V and 5 bases from J, leaving 18 bases between. In nucleotides, the CDR3 is TGTGCCACCAGTGATCCCCGAGGGGGAGGACTATATGGCTACACCTTC. Encoded protein: CATSDPRGGGLYGYTF.

This clonotype has a handful of counts. The V call is TRBV2, the J call TRBJ2-2; weak D call: TRBD1 (5 bases). Per the germline V gene, CDR1 is SNHLY and CDR2 is FYNNEI. The CDR3 extends over 14 amino acids. The V end was cut by 6 bases, the J end by 3 bases, with 11 bases between. CDR3 bases: TGTGCCAGCAGCCTGGACACCCACACCGGGGAGCTGTTTTTT. This codes for CASSLDTHTGELFF.

This rearrangement joins TRBV7-2 to TRBJ2-3; D unclear. Germline CDR1 SGHTA, CDR2 FQGNSA. The CDR3 runs to 14 residues. Trimming took off 5 bases at V and 3 bases at J, with 12 bases between the two ends. The CDR3 sequence: CASSPPIRTDTQYF. The CDR3 nucleotides are TGTGCCAGCAGCCCCCCGATTAGAACAGATACGCAGTATTTT.

The chain combines TRBV24-1 with TRBJ2-1; 8 bases match TRBD2. CDR1 KGHDR and CDR2 SFDVKD come from the germline V gene. The CDR3 is 15 residues long. The V and J ends lost 0 bases and 4 bases, in that order; junction bases with no gene match: 1. CDR3 DNA sequence: TGTGCCACCAGTGATTTGACTAGCGGATACAATGAGCAGTTCTTC. Its protein is CATSDLTSGYNEQFF.

This chain connects TRBV12-3 or TRBV12-4 to TRBJ1-1; 10 bases are shared with TRBD1. J was trimmed by 4 bases and V by 5 bases; bases with no gene match: 4. This CDR3 is built from 14 residues. For the CDR3, the DNA is TGTGCCAGCAGTACCAGGACAGGGGGCACTGAAGCTTTCTTT. Translating it yields CASSTRTGGTEAFF.

The chain has TRBV13 and TRBJ1-1, with D perhaps TRBD1 (5 bases). Between the trimmed V and J ends, which lost 2 bases and 4 bases, there was a span of 14 bases. The germline gives CDR1 PRHDT, CDR2 FYEKMQ (reference sequence). This CDR3 has 15 amino acids. CDR3 in amino acids: CASSLNPGRSTEAFF. The DNA of the CDR3 is TGTGCCAGCAGCTTAAACCCAGGGCGGAGCACTGAAGCTTTCTTT.

This clonotype was detected a few times. The V and J genes are TRBV18 and TRBJ1-2; the match to TRBD1 covers 7 bases. V shed 3 bases and J 3 bases; nucleotides not matched to a gene: 4. Germline values: CDR1 KGHSH, CDR2 LQKENI. CDR3 length equals 14 residues. This CDR3 is CASSPWTGDYGYTF. The CDR3 DNA follows: TGTGCCAGCTCACCCTGGACAGGAGACTATGGCTACACCTTC. The whole variable domain, filled in from reference TRBV18 and TRBJ1-2, reads NAGVMQNPRHLVRRRGQEARLRCSPMKGHSHVYWYRQLPEEGLKFMVYLQKENIIDESGMPKERFSAEFPKEGPSILRIQQVVRGDSAAYFCASSPWTGDYGYTFGSGTRLTVV.

This clonotype was seen a few times. The rearrangement links TRBV11-2 to TRBJ2-3, with 8 bases that match TRBD2. CDR1 is SGHAT, CDR2 FQNNGV, per germline. The junction had 7 bases not matched to a gene; V was cut back by 7 bases and J by 4 bases. CDR3 size: 14 residues. CDR3: CASNPGGNSDTQYF. CDR3 sequence (DNA): TGTGCCAGCAACCCGGGGGGGAATTCAGATACGCAGTATTTT.

This clonotype was seen ten or more times. The rearrangement uses TRBV27 and TRBJ2-7; possibly TRBD1 for D (6 bases). The CDR3 runs to 14 residues. Germline V lookup: CDR1 MNHEY, CDR2 SMNVEV (reference sequence). With 7 bases removed from V and 7 bases from J, the gap between germline ends came to 20 bases. This CDR3 is CASKDSGIVGEQYF. In nucleotides, the CDR3 is TGTGCCAGCAAGGACAGCGGTATTGTGGGTGAGCAGTACTTC.

This chain connects TRBV7-2 to TRBJ2-2; D remains ambiguous. CDR3 length: 14 amino acids. Trimming took off 3 bases at V and 6 bases at J, with 11 bases between the two ends. Per germline, CDR1 SGHTA and CDR2 FQGNSA. CDR3 amino acids: CASSLTTLAGELFF. In nucleotides, the CDR3 is TGTGCCAGCAGCTTGACCACCCTCGCCGGGGAGCTGTTTTTT.

This clonotype was detected only a few times. The rearrangement uses TRBV24-1 and TRBJ1-2; 7 bases fit TRBD1. CDR3 length equals 14 residues. Trimming at V came to 5 bases and at J to 4 bases, leaving 6 bases not matched to a gene. Germline loops: CDR1 KGHDR, CDR2 SFDVKD. CDR3 protein: CATSGRQGTYGYTF. DNA for the CDR3: TGTGCCACCAGTGGTCGACAGGGAACCTATGGCTACACCTTC.

The V and J genes are TRBV4-1 and TRBJ2-5; D uncertain. CDR1 and CDR2 (germline): MGHRA, YSYEKL. This CDR3 has 13 amino acids. Between the trimmed V and J ends, which lost 3 bases and 5 bases, there was a span of 10 bases. In nucleotides, the CDR3 is TGCGCCAGCAGCCAGGTCCGGATGGAGACCCAGTACTTC. Translation: CASSQVRMETQYF.

V and J are TRBV27 and TRBJ1-2; 7 nucleotides align to TRBD1. Unmatched junction bases numbered 6, after V lost 5 bases and J lost 6 bases. The germline gives CDR1 MNHEY, CDR2 SMNVEV (reference sequence). The CDR3 runs 13 residues. CDR3 in amino acids: CASSARGLNGYTF. The CDR3 nucleotides are TGTGCCAGCAGTGCAAGGGGGCTCAATGGCTACACCTTC.

The count of this clonotype is one. This rearrangement joins TRBV6-2 or TRBV6-3 to TRBJ2-7, with TRBD1 identical over 7 bases. This CDR3 contains 14 residues. In germline, CDR1 is MNHEY, CDR2 SVGEGT. V was clipped by 7 bases and J by 0 bases; unmatched bases: 6. In nucleotides, the CDR3 is TGTGCCAGCACCCGGGACAGAAACTCCTACGAGCAGTACGTC. Translated: CASTRDRNSYEQYV.

In its sample, this clonotype is medium-sized. This chain uses TRBV24-1 with TRBJ1-3; D unresolved. V was shortened by 8 bases and J by 0 bases, with 13 bases between the two germline ends. The CDR3 totals 15 residues. In germline, CDR1 is KGHDR, CDR2 SFDVKD. CDR3 sequence (DNA): TGTGCCACCATTTCGGTTTTATGCTCTGGAAACACCATATATTTT. It translates to CATISVLCSGNTIYF.

This chain joins TRBV20-1 and TRBJ1-5; TRBD1 aligns across 8 bases. Germline lookup yields CDR1 DFQATT and CDR2 SNEGSKA (reference sequence). The CDR3 runs to 15 residues. With 6 bases clipped from V and 2 bases from J, the junction kept 9 bases outside the gene matches. Here the CDR3 reads CSAGKTGDGNQPQHF. CDR3 nucleotides: TGCAGTGCGGGGAAGACAGGGGACGGCAATCAGCCCCAGCATTTT.

V is TRBV6-7 and J is TRBJ2-5; no clear D. TRBV6-7 belongs to the ORF category, with a function that is uncertain. The ends were cut back, 4 bases at V and 4 bases at J, with 19 bases in the middle. The CDR3 totals 16 residues. CDR3 coding DNA: TGTGCCAGCAGTTCAGGCCCCGTCCAGACCCTAGAGACCCAGTACTTC. Its protein product is CASSSGPVQTLETQYF.

V usage is TRBV20-1 and J usage is TRBJ2-4, with 9 bases identical to TRBD1. Germline values: CDR1 DFQATT, CDR2 SNEGSKA (reference sequence). This CDR3 is 14 amino acids long. J lost 0 bases, V lost 5 bases, and 2 bases had no gene match. CDR3 sequence: CSASDRGAKNIQYF. Here the CDR3 DNA reads TGCAGTGCTTCGGACAGGGGAGCCAAAAACATTCAGTACTTC.

This chain links TRBV27 with TRBJ2-1, with TRBD2 identical over 9 bases. The length of the CDR3 is 17 residues. The germline V gene has CDR1 MNHEY and CDR2 SMNVEV (reference sequence). The junction had 8 bases not matched to a gene; V was cut back by 3 bases and J by 2 bases. CDR3 sequence reads: CASSFRTTSGAYNEQFF. CDR3 in DNA: TGTGCCAGCAGTTTCCGCACGACTAGCGGAGCCTACAATGAGCAGTTCTTC.

V usage is TRBV29-1 and J usage is TRBJ1-1; tentative D call: TRBD1 (5 bases). The CDR3 extends over 11 amino acids. Per germline, CDR1 SQVTM and CDR2 ANQGSEA. V lost 8 bases, J lost 2 bases, and 9 bases lay in between. The CDR3 region has the DNA TGCAGCATGACAGCTAACACTGAAGCTTTCTTT. Amino acids: CSMTANTEAFF.

Here the CDR3 DNA reads TGCAGTGCTAGAGATCTACAACCATCCCAAGAGACCCAGTACTTC. Its protein product is CSARDLQPSQETQYF. The V gene is TRBV20-1, the J gene TRBJ2-5; D remains ambiguous. Germline CDR1 reads DFQATT; CDR2 reads SNEGSKA (reference sequence). Trimming took off 0 bases at V and 1 base at J, with 12 bases between the two ends. This CDR3 has 15 amino acids.

The V gene is TRBV4-1, the J gene TRBJ2-3, with D tentatively TRBD2 (6 bases). Trimming took off 0 bases at V and 8 bases at J, with 18 bases between the two ends. CDR3 length equals 16 residues. Germline assignment: CDR1 MGHRA and CDR2 YSYEKL. CDR3 amino acids: CASSQEPPGALGTQYF. The CDR3 DNA is TGCGCCAGCAGCCAAGAACCACCGGGAGCCTTGGGTACGCAGTATTTT.

This clonotype has at least ten counts. The chain employs TRBV30 and TRBJ2-5; D is unresolved. The CDR3 has 11 residues. Germline-derived CDR1 and CDR2 are GTSNPN and SVGIG (reference sequence). Between the trimmed V and J ends, which lost 0 bases and 5 bases, there was a span of 4 bases. DNA for the CDR3: TGTGCCTGGAGTGTATTGGAGACCCAGTACTTC. Translation: CAWSVLETQYF.

J is TRBJ1-4 and V is TRBV9; 11 bases line up with TRBD1. The V gene's germline CDR1 is SGDLS and CDR2 YYNGEE. The CDR3 sequence is 14 residues long. V dropped 7 bases and J dropped 7; count of bases not matched to a gene: 6. The CDR3 bases are TGTGCCAGCTCCAGCGGGACAGGGGGTGAAAAACTGTTTTTT. It specifies CASSSGTGGEKLFF.

This clonotype has only a few counts. The genes are TRBV25-1 and TRBJ2-3; perhaps TRBD1 as D (5 bases). Deletions cut 6 bases from V and 4 bases from J, with 14 bases between. The CDR3 covers 14 residues. Germline CDR1 and CDR2: MGHDK and SYGVNS. The CDR3 sequence is CASRSGAKSDTQYF. The CDR3 coding sequence is TGTGCCAGCAGGAGTGGGGCGAAATCAGATACGCAGTATTTT.